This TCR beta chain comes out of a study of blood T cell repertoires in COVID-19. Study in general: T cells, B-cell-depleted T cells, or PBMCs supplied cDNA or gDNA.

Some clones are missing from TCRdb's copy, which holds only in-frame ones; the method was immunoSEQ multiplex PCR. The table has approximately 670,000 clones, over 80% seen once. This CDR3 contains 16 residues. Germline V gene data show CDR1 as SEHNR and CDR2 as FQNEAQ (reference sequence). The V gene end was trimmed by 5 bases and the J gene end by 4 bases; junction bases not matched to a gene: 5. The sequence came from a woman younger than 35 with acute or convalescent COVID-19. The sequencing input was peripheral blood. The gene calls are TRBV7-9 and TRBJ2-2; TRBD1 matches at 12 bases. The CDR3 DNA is TGTGCCAGCAGCGGGACAGGGGGCACGGGCACCGGGGAGCTGTTTTTT. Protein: CASSGTGGTGTGELFF.